This TCR beta chain was observed in a study of cytomegalovirus exposure and HLA in healthy donors. Study-level findings and limits: Roughly uniform sequencing depth across donors was assumed, possibly incorrectly. Reported results showed that the classifier diagnosed cytomegalovirus status with high specificity and sensitivity. On later analysis, the bulk of CMV-associated TCR beta chains appeared to be HLA-restricted.

This CDR3 comprises 16 residues. Per the germline V gene, CDR1 is MRHNA and CDR2 is SNTAGT. The ends lost 3 bases at V and 4 bases at J; junction bases unmatched: 7. Turning to this clone: Antigen unknown.

Amplification used 60 Vbeta primers and 13 Jbeta primers. The protocol was immunoSEQ multiplex PCR, while the TCRdb copy is restricted to in-frame clones and leaves out a portion. The listing contains some 200,000 clones. V gene TRBV6-4 combines with J gene TRBJ2-1; 9 bases line up with TRBD1. The source is a woman between 18 and 29 years old in good health and CMV-seropositive. Sequencing was done on a sample of PBMCs. CDR3 DNA sequence: TGTGCCAGCAGTGAACAGGGGGCCGCTGGGTACAATGAGCAGTTCTTC. It is translated as CASSEQGAAGYNEQFF.